Shown below are 20 T cell receptor beta chains from a single sample sequenced in a study of blood T cell repertoires in COVID-19. Generated by immunoSEQ multiplex PCR, the TCRdb table keeps only in-frame clones and is missing some. The sample holds approximately 400,000 clones, about 91% seen once. The material sequenced was peripheral blood. The receptors stem from a woman in her fifties or sixties with COVID-19, enrolled during active disease.

This clone was seen just once. The rearrangement links TRBV3-1 (or the pseudogene TRBV3-2) to TRBJ1-1, with D uncertain. The CDR3 loop spans 14 amino acids. Germline values: CDR1 LGHDT, CDR2 YNNKEL (reference sequence). The V and J ends lost 0 bases and 8 bases respectively, with 13 bases between them. The CDR3 sequence is CASSQDTVGREAFF. The CDR3 DNA follows: TGTGCCAGCAGCCAAGATACGGTAGGGAGAGAAGCTTTCTTT.

Only a few counts were recorded for this clone. The CDR3 bases are TGTGCCAGCAGTGAAATACAGGGTGTTAAGGGAAACACCATATATTTT. As protein: CASSEIQGVKGNTIYF. J is TRBJ1-3 and V is TRBV6-1, with a tentative D call TRBD1 (6 bases). The germline gives CDR1 MNHNS, CDR2 SASEGT. V was cut by 2 bases and J by 4 bases, with 15 bases left in between. This CDR3 has 16 residues.

The V call is TRBV15, the J call TRBJ1-5, with no clear D. This CDR3 has 13 residues. The germline gives CDR1 LNHNV, CDR2 YYDKDF (reference sequence). Trimming left V 1 base short and J 6 bases short, with 7 bases between. CDR3 sequence: CATSRGESQPQHF. CDR3 DNA: TGTGCCACCAGCAGAGGCGAGAGTCAGCCCCAGCATTTT.

This chain joins TRBV18 and TRBJ2-5; 14 nucleotides agree with TRBD2. This CDR3 contains 16 residues. CDR1 is KGHSH, CDR2 LQKENI, per germline. V lost 3 bases and J lost 4; bases outside the gene matches: 4. For the CDR3, the DNA is TGTGCCAGCTCACCTGGGACTAGCGGGGGTGGAGAGACCCAGTACTTC. This sequence encodes CASSPGTSGGGETQYF.

The chain links TRBV19 to TRBJ1-6; tentative D call: TRBD1 (5 bases). This CDR3 has 13 residues. Trimming took off 11 bases at V and 9 bases at J, with 17 bases between the two ends. The germline gives CDR1 LNHDA, CDR2 SQIVND (reference sequence). The CDR3 DNA reads TGTGCCTCCGGGGGGACTCGAAGTTCACCCCTCCACTTT. Encoded protein: CASGGTRSSPLHF.

Regarding this clone: The sample has other DNA sequences that encode this CDR3 too. V is TRBV5-1 and J is TRBJ1-4; TRBD1 matches 10 bases. The trim removed 4 bases at V and 5 bases at J, leaving 2 bases unmatched. The CDR3 covers 14 residues. The germline V gene encodes CDR1 SGHRS and CDR2 YFSETQ. CDR3 sequence (DNA): TGCGCCAGCAGCCCGGGACAGGGGAATGAAAAACTGTTTTTT. Protein: CASSPGQGNEKLFF.

The rearrangement uses TRBV20-1 and TRBJ2-3; possibly TRBD2 for D (7 bases). Germline V gene sequence: CDR1 DFQATT, CDR2 SNEGSKA (reference sequence). V lost 3 bases, J lost 0 bases, and 19 bases lay in between. The CDR3 runs to 17 residues. DNA for the CDR3: TGCAGTGCTAGTCTTCCCCGGGGGGCGGTTAGCACAGATACGCAGTATTTT. Protein product: CSASLPRGAVSTDTQYF.

This chain links TRBV5-4 with TRBJ1-2, with D unresolved. Germline V gene lookup returns CDR1 SGHNT and CDR2 YYREEE (reference sequence). This CDR3 is built from 11 residues. Trimming took 4 bases from V and 7 from J, leaving 8 bases between them. CDR3 sequence reads: CASSTFGGYTF. The CDR3 nucleotides read TGTGCCAGCAGCACCTTCGGTGGCTACACCTTC.

The rearrangement joins TRBV5-1 to TRBJ2-7; D gene unclear. Trimming shortened V by 4 bases and J by 5 bases, and 13 bases separated the two germline ends. CDR1 is SGHRS and CDR2 is YFSETQ in the germline V gene. The CDR3 consists of 13 residues. The CDR3: CASSRRHEDEQYF. CDR3 in DNA: TGCGCCAGCAGCCGTCGCCACGAGGACGAGCAGTACTTC.

The CDR3 here is CASSRGNQPQHF. In nucleotides, the CDR3 is TGTGCCAGCAGTCGCGGTAATCAGCCCCAGCATTTT. V is TRBV12-3 or TRBV12-4 and J is TRBJ1-5; D gene unclear. The CDR3 is 12 residues long. V dropped 5 bases and J dropped 4 bases, with 6 bases sitting between them.

The chain links TRBV7-9 to TRBJ1-2; unclear D gene. From germline, CDR1 is SEHNR and CDR2 FQNEAQ (reference sequence). The CDR3 loop spans 13 amino acids. V shed 4 bases and J shed 5 bases, with 11 bases lying between them. CDR3 region: CASSSPQNYGYTF. The CDR3, as DNA: TGTGCCAGCAGCTCGCCCCAGAATTATGGCTACACCTTC.

J is TRBJ2-3 and V is TRBV29-1; tentatively, D is TRBD1 (6 bases). V was clipped by 6 bases and J by 0 bases, with 13 bases between them. The CDR3 sequence is 14 residues long. From germline, CDR1 is SQVTM and CDR2 ANQGSEA. The CDR3 DNA reads TGCAGCGTCAGACAGGAGTCTAGCACAGATACGCAGTATTTT. Translated, it gives CSVRQESSTDTQYF.

This rearrangement joins TRBV14 to TRBJ1-3, with D perhaps TRBD1 (6 bases). Deletions cut 0 bases from V and 13 bases from J, with 13 bases between. The germline CDR1 and CDR2 sequences are SGHDN and FVKESK. The CDR3 spans 13 residues. Written as DNA, the CDR3 is TGTGCCAGCAGCCAAGATTTAACAGGGAAGATATATTTT. This sequence encodes CASSQDLTGKIYF.

The table lists this clone with a count of one. The chain has TRBV13 and TRBJ2-3, with 7 bases aligning to TRBD2. The CDR3 totals 16 residues. Germline-derived CDR1 and CDR2 are PRHDT and FYEKMQ (reference sequence). Trimming at V came to 2 bases and at J to 3 bases, leaving 8 bases not matched to a gene. Written as DNA, the CDR3 is TGTGCCAGCAGCTTAAGTCGGGGACTACGAACAGATACGCAGTATTTT. This translates into CASSLSRGLRTDTQYF.

This sequence joins TRBV2 and TRBJ2-5; 9 bases map to TRBD2. The CDR3 loop spans 14 amino acids. The germline V gene has CDR1 SNHLY and CDR2 FYNNEI. The V gene end was trimmed by 8 bases and the J gene end by 5 bases; junction bases not matched to a gene: 9. CDR3 sequence reads: CASLVSLAGETQYF. The CDR3 DNA reads as TGTGCCAGCCTCGTTTCGCTAGCGGGGGAGACCCAGTACTTC.

This clone has just a few counts. CDR3: CASSEAGGQVYEQYF. CDR3 coding DNA: TGTGCCAGCAGTGAAGCGGGGGGACAGGTTTACGAGCAGTACTTC. The chain couples TRBV6-1 to TRBJ2-7; 8 positions match TRBD1. The CDR3 is 15 residues long. The trim removed 0 bases at V and 4 bases at J, leaving 5 bases unmatched. From germline, CDR1 is MNHNS and CDR2 SASEGT.

The rearrangement links TRBV18 to TRBJ2-2, with TRBD2 identical over 9 bases. The CDR3 covers 16 residues. Germline-derived CDR1 and CDR2 are KGHSH and LQKENI. With V trimmed by 2 bases and J by 7 bases, 8 bases remained unmatched. The CDR3 region has the DNA TGTGCCAGCTCACCATTGGCGGGGGGGCAAAACGGGGAGCTGTTTTTT. Encoded protein: CASSPLAGGQNGELFF.

V is TRBV21-1 and J is TRBJ2-7; TRBD1 is the table's D call, not checked against the DNA. TRBV21-1 is marked as a pseudogene. The CDR3 extends over 14 amino acids. CDR3 nucleotides: TGTGCCAGCAGCCGAGGGACAGGGACCTACGAGCAGTACTTC. Its protein product is CASSRGTGTYEQYF.

This chain links TRBV10-3 with TRBJ1-3, with D perhaps TRBD1 (5 bases). V shed 5 bases and J shed 2 bases, with 16 bases lying between them. Germline assignment: CDR1 ENHRY and CDR2 SYGVKD. This CDR3 region has 16 residues. This CDR3 reads CAISPYGGSPGNTIYF. The CDR3 nucleotides are TGTGCCATCAGTCCCTACGGGGGTAGTCCTGGAAACACCATATATTTT.

This clone was observed many times. The rearrangement joins TRBV5-1 to TRBJ1-6; D unresolved. There are 14 residues in the CDR3. V was shortened by 2 bases and J by 5 bases, with 8 bases between the two germline ends. CDR1 is SGHRS, CDR2 YFSETQ, per germline. The CDR3 is CASSLQHDNSPLHF. DNA for the CDR3: TGCGCCAGCAGCTTACAGCACGATAATTCACCCCTCCACTTT.